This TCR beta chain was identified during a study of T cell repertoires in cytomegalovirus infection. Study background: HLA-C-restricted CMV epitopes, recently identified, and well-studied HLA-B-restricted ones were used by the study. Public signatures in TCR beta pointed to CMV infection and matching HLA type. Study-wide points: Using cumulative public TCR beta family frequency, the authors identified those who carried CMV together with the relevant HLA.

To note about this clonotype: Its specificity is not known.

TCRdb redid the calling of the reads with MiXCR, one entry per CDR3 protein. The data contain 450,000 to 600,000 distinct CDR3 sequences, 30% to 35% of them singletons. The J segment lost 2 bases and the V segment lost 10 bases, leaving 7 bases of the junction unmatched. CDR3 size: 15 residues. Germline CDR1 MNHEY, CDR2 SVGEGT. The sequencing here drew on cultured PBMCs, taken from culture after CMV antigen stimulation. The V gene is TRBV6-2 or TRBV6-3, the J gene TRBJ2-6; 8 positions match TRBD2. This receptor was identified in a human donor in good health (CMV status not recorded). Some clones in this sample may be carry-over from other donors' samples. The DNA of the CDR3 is TGTGCCACCAGGGACGGGGGGGCTGGGGCCAACGTCCTGACTTTC. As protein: CATRDGGAGANVLTF.